A single sample is the source of the 17 T cell receptor beta chains below, sequenced in a study of human T cells and chemical hapten exposure. Described time point: patch test 2, 6 weeks after DPC sensitization. The treatment is: therapeutic diphenylcyclopropenone sensitization with weekly scalp DPC. Via MiXCR, TCRdb re-called the RACE reads, giving one row per CDR3 protein. The sample yields about 400,000 distinct CDR3 sequences, around 6% seen once. The sequences come from whole blood, collected in connection with sensitization to the hapten diphenylcyclopropenone (DPC). These receptors all stem from a woman in her late teens or twenties with alopecia areata. Some clones in this sample may be carry-over from other donors' samples.

This clonotype occurred many times. In DNA, the CDR3 is TGTGCCAGCAGTAAGCAGGGACCGTATGGCTACACCTTC. Translating gives CASSKQGPYGYTF. The chain uses TRBV12-3 or TRBV12-4 and TRBJ1-2, with D maybe TRBD1 (5 bases). V was shortened by 5 bases and J by 5 bases, with 12 bases between the two germline ends. The CDR3 sequence is 13 residues long.

This clonotype was seen many times. The rearrangement uses TRBV7-2 and TRBJ1-1; a possible D gene is TRBD1 (6 bases). Trimming removed 0 bases from V and 5 bases from J, with 13 bases in between. This CDR3 region has 15 residues. CDR1 SGHTA and CDR2 FQGNSA come from the germline V gene. DNA of the CDR3: TGTGCCAGCAGCTTAGCTGAGGGCAGGGGAACTGAAGCTTTCTTT. It codes for CASSLAEGRGTEAFF.

J is TRBJ2-1 and V is TRBV10-3; 13 nucleotides align to TRBD2. The CDR3 has 16 residues. Trimming at V came to 7 bases and at J to 0 bases, leaving 3 bases not matched to a gene. The germline V gene has CDR1 ENHRY and CDR2 SYGVKD. CDR3 in amino acids: CAITGLAGASYNEQFF. The CDR3 DNA is TGTGCCATCACCGGACTAGCGGGGGCCTCCTACAATGAGCAGTTCTTC.

This clonotype was recorded at least ten times. The V call is TRBV4-3, the J call TRBJ2-6; D gene uncertain. Per germline, CDR1 LGHNA and CDR2 YSLEER. V was pared by 0 bases and J by 1 base, with 7 bases between. CDR3 size: 16 residues. This chain's CDR3 is CASSQDLSSGANVLTF. For the CDR3, the DNA is TGCGCCAGCAGCCAAGATCTAAGTTCTGGGGCCAACGTCCTGACTTTC.

This clonotype was recorded at least ten times. The chain uses TRBV5-1 and TRBJ1-1; a weak D match, TRBD1 (5 bases). Trimming took 6 bases from V and 4 from J, leaving 16 bases between them. In germline, CDR1 is SGHRS, CDR2 YFSETQ. The CDR3 spans 14 residues. The CDR3 loop is CASMEGRAGTEAFF. In DNA, the CDR3 is TGCGCCAGCATGGAGGGCAGGGCGGGCACTGAAGCTTTCTTT.

This clonotype was counted between two and nine times. The chain uses TRBV20-1 and TRBJ2-3; 8 nucleotides line up with TRBD2. Per the germline V gene, CDR1 is DFQATT and CDR2 is SNEGSKA (reference sequence). This CDR3 is 15 amino acids long. J gave up 1 base and V 1 base, and 4 bases lay outside the gene matches. The CDR3 loop reads CSARVSGEGTDTQYF. The CDR3 DNA sequence: TGCAGTGCTAGAGTTAGCGGGGAGGGCACAGATACGCAGTATTTT.

In the case of this clonotype: This may be a read error, as it is one base from a much larger clone. The CDR3 DNA is TGTGCCAGCATCCCAGGGGCTAGGTCGAACGATGAGCAGTTCTTC. Translating it yields CASIPGARSNDEQFF. The chain is built from TRBV11-3 and TRBJ2-1; D might be TRBD1 (6 bases). The CDR3 spans 15 residues. Trimming pared 7 bases from V and 8 bases from J, leaving 21 bases between. Germline CDR1 and CDR2: SGHNT and YENEEA.

This clonotype appeared a few times. The rearrangement joins TRBV21-1 to TRBJ2-7; the D call of TRBD1 is as the table states it, not checked on the DNA. TRBV21-1 is recorded as a pseudogene. This CDR3 has 15 amino acids. The CDR3 protein is CASSPGPAAEYEQYF. The CDR3 DNA follows: TGTGCCAGCAGCCCCGGTCCGGCAGCTGAATACGAGCAGTACTTC.

The chain couples TRBV14 to TRBJ1-2; D not certain. Trimming took off 0 bases at V and 7 bases at J, with 9 bases between the two ends. Germline CDR1 is SGHDN and CDR2 is FVKESK. This CDR3 is 13 amino acids long. The CDR3: CASSQEINAGYTF. In DNA form, the CDR3 reads TGTGCCAGCAGCCAAGAGATTAATGCTGGCTACACCTTC.

This clonotype has just a few counts. The rearrangement joins TRBV9 to TRBJ1-6, with TRBD1 matching 7 bases. The CDR3 contains 15 residues. CDR1 and CDR2 from the germline V gene are SGDLS and YYNGEE. V trimming: 3 bases; J trimming: 7 bases; junction bases outside the gene matches: 7. DNA for the CDR3: TGTGCCAGCAGCGCAACGGGACAGCTAAATTCACCCCTCCACTTT. Its translation: CASSATGQLNSPLHF. The whole variable domain, remainder taken from reference TRBV9 and TRBJ1-6, is DSGVTQTPKHLITATGQRVTLRCSPRSGDLSVYWYQQSLDQGLQFLIQYYNGEERAKGNILERFSAQQFPDLHSELNLSSLELGDSALYFCASSATGQLNSPLHFGNGTRLTVT.

The table lists this clonotype with a few counts. The chain recombines TRBV7-6 with TRBJ1-2; unclear D gene. From germline, CDR1 is SGHVS and CDR2 FNYEAQ. This CDR3 region has 14 residues. V lost 4 bases and J lost 1, with 10 bases in between. CDR3 sequence: CASSYDPDNYGYTF. The DNA for the CDR3 is TGTGCCAGCAGCTACGACCCAGATAACTATGGCTACACCTTC.

There are a few counts of this clonotype. V and J are TRBV7-2 and TRBJ2-2; D tentatively fits TRBD1 or TRBD2 (6 bases each). V was shortened by 0 bases and J by 3 bases, with 14 bases between the two germline ends. CDR1 SGHTA and CDR2 FQGNSA come from the germline V gene. The CDR3 extends over 17 amino acids. The CDR3 DNA reads TGTGCCAGCAGCTTAGCGGAGGGGACACTCTACACCGGGGAGCTGTTTTTT. Residues: CASSLAEGTLYTGELFF.

This clonotype was counted a few times. This sequence joins TRBV9 and TRBJ2-7, with D maybe TRBD2 (5 bases). The CDR3 length is 15 residues. Germline CDR1 and CDR2: SGDLS and YYNGEE. Trimming shortened V by 0 bases and J by 2 bases, and 12 bases separated the two germline ends. The CDR3 coding sequence is TGTGCCAGCAGCGTAGGACCTCCGGGGACCTACGAGCAGTACTTC. Translating it yields CASSVGPPGTYEQYF.

This clonotype was detected ten times or more. The rearrangement links TRBV5-1 to TRBJ1-1; D is ambiguous. Germline assignment: CDR1 SGHRS and CDR2 YFSETQ. V lost 2 bases, J lost 1 base, and 6 bases lay in between. This CDR3 has 13 residues. This CDR3 reads CASSFQENTEAFF. Here the CDR3 DNA reads TGCGCCAGCAGCTTTCAGGAGAACACTGAAGCTTTCTTT. Full variable domain (missing parts from reference TRBV5-1 and TRBJ1-1): KAGVTQTPRYLIKTRGQQVTLSCSPISGHRSVSWYQQTPGQGLQFLFEYFSETQRNKGNFPGRFSGRQFSNSRSEMNVSTLELGDSALYLCASSFQENTEAFFGQGTRLTVV.

This clonotype was seen many times. The chain uses TRBV3-1 and TRBJ2-3; D unresolved. V was clipped by 5 bases and J by 6 bases, with 9 bases between them. CDR1 LGHDT and CDR2 YNNKEL come from the germline V gene (reference sequence). This CDR3 has 12 amino acids. CDR3 sequence (DNA): TGTGCCAGCAGCTATCAAGACGATACGCAGTATTTT. This translates into CASSYQDDTQYF.

The V and J genes are TRBV6-2 or TRBV6-3 and TRBJ1-2; D is uncertain. V was cut by 2 bases and J by 4 bases, with 11 bases left in between. The CDR3 runs 14 residues. Germline V gene data show CDR1 as MNHEY and CDR2 as SVGEGT. CDR3 bases: TGTGCCAGCAGTTACGGCCAGGAGGTCTATGGCTACACCTTC. Translated: CASSYGQEVYGYTF.

This clonotype occurred many times. The rearrangement uses TRBV4-3 and TRBJ1-2; D ambiguous. Trimming cost V 0 bases and J 0 bases, with 5 bases left between them. Germline CDR1 and CDR2: LGHNA and YSLEER. The CDR3 extends over 14 amino acids. CDR3 sequence reads: CASSQDRSNYGYTF. CDR3 DNA sequence: TGCGCCAGCAGCCAAGACAGATCTAACTATGGCTACACCTTC.